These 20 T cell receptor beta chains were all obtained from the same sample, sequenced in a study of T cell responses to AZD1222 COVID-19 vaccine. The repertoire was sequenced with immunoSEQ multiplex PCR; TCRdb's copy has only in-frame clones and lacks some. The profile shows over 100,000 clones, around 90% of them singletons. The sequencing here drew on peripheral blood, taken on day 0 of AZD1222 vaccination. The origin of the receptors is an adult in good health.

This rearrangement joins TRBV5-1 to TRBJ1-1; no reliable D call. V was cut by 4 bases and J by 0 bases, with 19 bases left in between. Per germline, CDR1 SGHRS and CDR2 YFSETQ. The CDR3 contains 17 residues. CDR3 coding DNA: TGCGCCAGCAGCCCGGTCTTCAAGTCGGCGATGAACACTGAAGCTTTCTTT. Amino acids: CASSPVFKSAMNTEAFF.

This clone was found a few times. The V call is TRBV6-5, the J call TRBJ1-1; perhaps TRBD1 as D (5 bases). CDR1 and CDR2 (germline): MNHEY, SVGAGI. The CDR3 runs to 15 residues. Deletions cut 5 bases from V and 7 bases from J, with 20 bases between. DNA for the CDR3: TGTGCCAGCAGTCCCCAAATCCAGGGAGTTAGTGAAGCTTTCTTT. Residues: CASSPQIQGVSEAFF.

Written as DNA, the CDR3 is TGCAGCGGAAAAGCGGGAGTGATGTACAATGAGCAGTTCTTC. Its translation: CSGKAGVMYNEQFF. The chain joins TRBV29-1 to TRBJ2-1, with 8 bases that match TRBD2. The CDR3 extends over 14 amino acids. Germline CDR1 is SQVTM and CDR2 is ANQGSEA. Germline trimming cut 7 bases from V and 4 bases from J; bases unmatched to any gene: 9.

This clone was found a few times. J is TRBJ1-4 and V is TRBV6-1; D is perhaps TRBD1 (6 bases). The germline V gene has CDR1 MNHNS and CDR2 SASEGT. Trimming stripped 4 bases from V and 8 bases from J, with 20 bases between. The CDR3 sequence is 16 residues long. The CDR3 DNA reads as TGTGCCAGCAGTGTAAGAGGGGGGAGCTGGGGGGAAAAACTGTTTTTT. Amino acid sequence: CASSVRGGSWGEKLFF.

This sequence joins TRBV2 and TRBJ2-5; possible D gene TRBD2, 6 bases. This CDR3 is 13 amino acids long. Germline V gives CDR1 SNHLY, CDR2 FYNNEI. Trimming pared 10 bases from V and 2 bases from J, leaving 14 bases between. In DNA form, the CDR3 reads TGTGCCACCCGGCCGGGACTGCAAGAGACCCAGTACTTC. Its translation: CATRPGLQETQYF.

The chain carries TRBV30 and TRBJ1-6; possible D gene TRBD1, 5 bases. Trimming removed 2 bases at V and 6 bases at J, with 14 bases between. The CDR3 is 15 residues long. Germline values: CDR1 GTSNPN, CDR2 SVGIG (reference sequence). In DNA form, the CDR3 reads TGTGCCTGGAGTTATGGGACGGGGGGTAATTCACCCCTCCACTTT. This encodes CAWSYGTGGNSPLHF.

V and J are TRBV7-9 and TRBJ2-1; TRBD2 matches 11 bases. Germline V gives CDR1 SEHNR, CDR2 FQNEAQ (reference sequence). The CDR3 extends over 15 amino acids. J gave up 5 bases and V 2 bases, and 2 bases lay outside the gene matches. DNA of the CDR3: TGTGCCAGCAGCTTAAGACTAGCGGGAAACAATGAGCAGTTCTTC. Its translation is CASSLRLAGNNEQFF. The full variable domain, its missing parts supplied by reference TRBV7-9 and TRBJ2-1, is DTGVSQNPRHKITKRGQNVTFRCDPISEHNRLYWYRQTLGQGPEFLTYFQNEAQLEKSRLLSDRFSAERPKGSFSTLEIQRTEQGDSAMYLCASSLRLAGNNEQFFGPGTRLTVL.

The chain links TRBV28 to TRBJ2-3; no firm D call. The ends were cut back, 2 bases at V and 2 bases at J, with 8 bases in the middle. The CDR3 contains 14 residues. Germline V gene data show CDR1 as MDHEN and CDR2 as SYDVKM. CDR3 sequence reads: CASSLAGYTDTQYF. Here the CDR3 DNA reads TGTGCCAGCAGTTTAGCAGGATACACAGATACGCAGTATTTT. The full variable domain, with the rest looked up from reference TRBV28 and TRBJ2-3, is DVKVTQSSRYLVKRTGEKVFLECVQDMDHENMFWYRQDPGLGLRLIYFSYDVKMKEKGDIPEGYSVSREKKERFSLILESASTNQTSMYLCASSLAGYTDTQYFGPGTRLTVL.

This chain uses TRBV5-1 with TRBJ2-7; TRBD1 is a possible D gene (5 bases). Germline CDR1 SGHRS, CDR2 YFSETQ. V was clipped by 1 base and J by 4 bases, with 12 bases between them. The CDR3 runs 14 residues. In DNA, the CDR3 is TGCGCCAGCAGCTTGTCAGGGTCGTCTTACGAGCAGTACTTC. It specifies CASSLSGSSYEQYF.

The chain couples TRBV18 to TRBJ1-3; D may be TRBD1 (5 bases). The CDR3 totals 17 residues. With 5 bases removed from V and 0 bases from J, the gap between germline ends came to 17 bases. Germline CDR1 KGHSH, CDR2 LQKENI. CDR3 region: CASSYMQGRDSGNTIYF. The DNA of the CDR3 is TGTGCCAGCTCATATATGCAGGGTCGGGACTCTGGAAACACCATATATTTT.

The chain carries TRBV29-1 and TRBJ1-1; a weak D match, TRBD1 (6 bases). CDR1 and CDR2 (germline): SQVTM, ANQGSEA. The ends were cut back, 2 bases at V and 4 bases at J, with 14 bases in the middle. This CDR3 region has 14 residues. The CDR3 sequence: CSVERAGGRTEAFF. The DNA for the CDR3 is TGCAGCGTTGAACGCGCGGGGGGCCGCACTGAAGCTTTCTTT.

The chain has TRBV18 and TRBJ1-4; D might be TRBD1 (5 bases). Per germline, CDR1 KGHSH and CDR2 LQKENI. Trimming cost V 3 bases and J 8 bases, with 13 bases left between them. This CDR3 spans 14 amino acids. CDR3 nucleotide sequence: TGTGCCAGCTCACCCTCAGGGACCACGGAAAAACTGTTTTTT. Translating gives CASSPSGTTEKLFF.

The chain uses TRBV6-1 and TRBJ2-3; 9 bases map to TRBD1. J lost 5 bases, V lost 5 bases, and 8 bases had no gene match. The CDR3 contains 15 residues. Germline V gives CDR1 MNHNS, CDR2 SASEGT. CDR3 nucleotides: TGTGCCAGCAGTAGGGACAGGGTTGTGGAAGATACGCAGTATTTT. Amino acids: CASSRDRVVEDTQYF.

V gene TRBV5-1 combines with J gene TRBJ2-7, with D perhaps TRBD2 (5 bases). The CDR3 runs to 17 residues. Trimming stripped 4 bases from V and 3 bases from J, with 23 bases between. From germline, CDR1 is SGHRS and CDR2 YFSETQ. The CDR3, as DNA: TGCGCCAGCAGCGGACTGTCAAAATCGGTTGGGTACTACGAGCAGTACTTC. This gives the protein CASSGLSKSVGYYEQYF.

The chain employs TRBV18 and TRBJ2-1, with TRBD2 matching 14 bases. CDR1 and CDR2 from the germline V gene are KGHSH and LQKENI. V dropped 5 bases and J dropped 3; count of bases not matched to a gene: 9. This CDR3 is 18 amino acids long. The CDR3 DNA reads TGTGCCAGCTCAAGCCCGGGGACTAGCGGGAGTAGCTACAATGAGCAGTTCTTC. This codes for CASSSPGTSGSSYNEQFF.

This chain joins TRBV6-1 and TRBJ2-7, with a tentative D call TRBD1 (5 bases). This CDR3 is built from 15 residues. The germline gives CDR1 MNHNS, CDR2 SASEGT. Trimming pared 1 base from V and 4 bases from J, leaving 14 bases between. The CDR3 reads CASSEGAGPAYEQYF. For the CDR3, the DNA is TGTGCCAGCAGTGAAGGTGCAGGGCCGGCGTACGAGCAGTACTTC.

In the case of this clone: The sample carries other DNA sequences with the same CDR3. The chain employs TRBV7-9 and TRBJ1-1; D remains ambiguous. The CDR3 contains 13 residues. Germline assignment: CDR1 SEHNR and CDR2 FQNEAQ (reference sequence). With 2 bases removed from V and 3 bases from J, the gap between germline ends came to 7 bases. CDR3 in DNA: TGTGCCAGCAGCTTAATGCGGGACACTGAAGCTTTCTTT. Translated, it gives CASSLMRDTEAFF.

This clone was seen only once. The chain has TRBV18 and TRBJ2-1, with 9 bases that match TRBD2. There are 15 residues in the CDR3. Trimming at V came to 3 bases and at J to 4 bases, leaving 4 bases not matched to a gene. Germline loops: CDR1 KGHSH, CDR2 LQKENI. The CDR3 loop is CASSPRLAAYNEQFF. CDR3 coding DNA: TGTGCCAGCTCACCTCGACTAGCGGCTTACAATGAGCAGTTCTTC.

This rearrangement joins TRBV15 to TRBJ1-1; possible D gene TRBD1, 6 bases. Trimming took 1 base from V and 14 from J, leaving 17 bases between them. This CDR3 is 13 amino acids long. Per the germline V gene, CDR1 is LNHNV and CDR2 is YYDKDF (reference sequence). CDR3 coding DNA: TGTGCCACCAGCAGAGGGTTCGACAGGACGGCGTTCTTT. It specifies CATSRGFDRTAFF.

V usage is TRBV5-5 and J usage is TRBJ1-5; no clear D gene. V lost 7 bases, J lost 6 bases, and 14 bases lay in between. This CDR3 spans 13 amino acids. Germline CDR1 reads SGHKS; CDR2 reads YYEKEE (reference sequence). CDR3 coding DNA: TGTGCCAGCGCGGTTCGGTTAAGTCAGCCCCAGCATTTT. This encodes CASAVRLSQPQHF.